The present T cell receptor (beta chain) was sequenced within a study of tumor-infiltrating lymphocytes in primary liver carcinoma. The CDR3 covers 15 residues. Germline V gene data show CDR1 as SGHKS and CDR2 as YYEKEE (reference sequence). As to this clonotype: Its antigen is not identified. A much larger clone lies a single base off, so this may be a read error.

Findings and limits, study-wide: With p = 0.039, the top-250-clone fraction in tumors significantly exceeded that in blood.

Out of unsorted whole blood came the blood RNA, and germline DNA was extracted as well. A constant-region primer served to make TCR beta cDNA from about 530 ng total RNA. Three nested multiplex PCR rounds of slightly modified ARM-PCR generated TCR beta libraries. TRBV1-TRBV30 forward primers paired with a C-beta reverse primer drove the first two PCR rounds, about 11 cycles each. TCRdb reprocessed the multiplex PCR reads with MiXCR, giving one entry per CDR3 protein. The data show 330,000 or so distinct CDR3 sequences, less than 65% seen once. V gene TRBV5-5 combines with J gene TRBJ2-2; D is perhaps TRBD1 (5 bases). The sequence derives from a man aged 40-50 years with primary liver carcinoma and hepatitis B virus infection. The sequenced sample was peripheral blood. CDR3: CANSPRQTNTGELFF. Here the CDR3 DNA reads TGTGCCAACAGCCCTCGACAGACGAACACCGGGGAGCTGTTTTTT.